The present T cell receptor beta chain was sequenced within a study of T cell repertoires in cytomegalovirus infection. Turning to the study itself: Recently identified HLA-C-restricted CMV epitopes and well-studied HLA-B-restricted CMV epitopes were used by the study. In public TCR beta signatures, there were indications of both CMV infection and matching HLA type. Whole-study results and caveats: Dominating the ex vivo response were HLA-C-restricted CMV-specific TCR beta clonotypes.

In TCRdb, the reads were re-called with MiXCR into one record per CDR3 protein. In the table there are some 900,000 distinct CDR3 sequences, approximately 30% of which are singletons. The CDR3 is made up of 13 amino acids. With 1 base removed from V and 1 base from J, the gap between germline ends came to 5 bases. In germline, CDR1 is SGDLS, CDR2 YYNGEE. This clonotype was detected a few times. Its cognate antigen is unknown. The origin of this receptor is a human donor in good health (CMV status not recorded). Some clones in this sample may be carry-over from other donors' samples. The chain joins TRBV9 to TRBJ1-1; D ambiguous. This material consisted of cultured CD8+ T cells from PBMCs, taken from culture after CMV antigen stimulation. CDR3 region: CASSVYGNTEAFF. As DNA, the CDR3 is TGTGCCAGCAGCGTATATGGGAACACTGAAGCTTTCTTT.